Each of the 10 T cell receptor beta chains below was sequenced from the same sample in a study of identical twins. A single record per CDR3 protein comes from TCRdb applying MiXCR to the 5' RACE reads. The data show 430,000 or so distinct CDR3 sequences, approximately 24% seen once. In addition, the sample was reused for a study of T cells expressing NK-cell markers.

The sample taken for sequencing was CD4+ T cells sorted from blood. The receptors here all came from a woman under 30 in good health.

J is TRBJ1-3 and V is TRBV21-1; TRBD1, the D gene given by the table, was not confirmed from the DNA. TRBV21-1 is recorded as a pseudogene. The CDR3 is made up of 19 amino acids. The CDR3 DNA sequence: TGTGCCAGCACCTCGACCTCAGGAGAGGGTGCGAGCTCTGGAAACACCATATATTTT. Protein: CASTSTSGEGASSGNTIYF.

This clonotype has only a few counts. The J gene is TRBJ1-4, the V gene TRBV7-2; D is unresolved. The CDR3 is 14 amino acids. V dropped 3 bases and J dropped 7 bases, with 12 bases sitting between them. Germline loops: CDR1 SGHTA, CDR2 FQGNSA. The CDR3 reads CASSFQRVGEKLFF. CDR3 DNA sequence: TGTGCCAGCAGCTTTCAAAGGGTGGGTGAAAAACTGTTTTTT.

The chain employs TRBV7-9 and TRBJ2-5; 7 nucleotides match TRBD2. Germline loops: CDR1 SEHNR, CDR2 FQNEAQ (reference sequence). The CDR3 has 15 amino acids. After removal of 5 bases from V and 5 bases from J, the junction contained 11 bases not matched to a gene. The CDR3 reads CASSPRGGSRETQYF. In nucleotides, the CDR3 is TGTGCCAGCAGCCCTCGCGGCGGGAGCCGCGAGACCCAGTACTTC.

This clonotype was detected a few times. The CDR3 coding sequence is TGTGCCAGCAGCTTGGCTGGGACTAGCGGGGGCTACGAGCAGTACTTC. It encodes CASSLAGTSGGYEQYF. The V and J genes are TRBV5-5 and TRBJ2-7; 14 nucleotides match TRBD2. Germline V lookup: CDR1 SGHKS, CDR2 YYEKEE (reference sequence). V shed 0 bases and J 3 bases; nucleotides not matched to a gene: 2. The CDR3 totals 16 residues.

This clonotype has only a few counts. V usage is TRBV29-1 and J usage is TRBJ1-4; TRBD1 might be the D (5 bases). This CDR3 has 12 amino acids. Trimming cost V 5 bases and J 8 bases, with 12 bases left between them. Germline assignment: CDR1 SQVTM and CDR2 ANQGSEA. The CDR3 region is CSVSQGREKLFF. The CDR3 DNA reads as TGCAGCGTTTCCCAGGGTAGGGAAAAACTGTTTTTT.

This clonotype was seen a few times. V gene TRBV29-1 combines with J gene TRBJ2-2; D might be TRBD2 (6 bases). V was clipped by 5 bases and J by 6 bases, with 19 bases between them. CDR1 and CDR2 (germline): SQVTM, ANQGSEA. The CDR3 has 15 residues. Here the CDR3 reads CSVSSVEGRAGELFF. CDR3 in DNA: TGCAGCGTTTCCTCGGTGGAGGGAAGGGCCGGGGAGCTGTTTTTT.

This clonotype came up once. The chain carries TRBV7-9 and TRBJ2-3, with 9 bases identical to TRBD2. The CDR3 has 16 residues. V trimming: 4 bases; J trimming: 4 bases; junction bases outside the gene matches: 9. Germline values: CDR1 SEHNR, CDR2 FQNEAQ (reference sequence). CDR3 sequence (DNA): TGTGCCAGCAGCTCAATAGCGGGGGCCCGGCCAGATACGCAGTATTTT. Translating gives CASSSIAGARPDTQYF.

The chain employs TRBV4-1 and TRBJ2-3; 10 positions match TRBD2. V dropped 3 bases and J dropped 7; count of bases not matched to a gene: 7. The germline CDR1 and CDR2 sequences are MGHRA and YSYEKL. This CDR3 is 15 amino acids long. CDR3 loop: CASSQLAGARYTQYF. DNA of the CDR3: TGCGCCAGCAGCCAGCTAGCGGGAGCCCGGTATACGCAGTATTTT.

There are a few counts of this clonotype. The rearrangement uses TRBV9 and TRBJ2-6, with 8 bases matching TRBD2. Germline loops: CDR1 SGDLS, CDR2 YYNGEE. The CDR3 runs 17 residues. The V gene end was trimmed by 3 bases and the J gene end by 0 bases; junction bases not matched to a gene: 5. The CDR3 DNA follows: TGTGCCAGCAGCGCTAGCGGGCGCGGCTCTGGGGCCAACGTCCTGACTTTC. It codes for CASSASGRGSGANVLTF. Combining the CDR3 with reference TRBV9 and TRBJ2-6 gives the whole variable domain DSGVTQTPKHLITATGQRVTLRCSPRSGDLSVYWYQQSLDQGLQFLIQYYNGEERAKGNILERFSAQQFPDLHSELNLSSLELGDSALYFCASSASGRGSGANVLTFGAGSRLTVL.

The table lists this clonotype with a few counts. The rearrangement links TRBV5-1 to TRBJ2-2; no reliable D call. Trimming pared 4 bases from V and 1 base from J, leaving 5 bases between. CDR3 length equals 13 residues. Germline V CDR1 and CDR2: SGHRS, YFSETQ. The CDR3 DNA is TGCGCCAGCAGCCCCTGGAACACCGGGGAGCTGTTTTTT. It is translated as CASSPWNTGELFF.